This record looks at one TCR beta chain sequence and its context. Unrecorded immune exposures were likely, despite nominal health at sampling. In the PCR, 60 Vbeta and 13 Jbeta primers were used. Study processing details: In a later analysis, the count reached about 82 million unique TCR beta chains, with about 10 million shared. Sequencing was performed with immunoSEQ multiplex PCR; in TCRdb, only in-frame clones are kept and a portion is missing. V, J and clone size reflect that table, while D and trimming were determined from the DNA. The sample yields under 140,000 clones, more than 70% seen once. The data are from a study of cytomegalovirus exposure and HLA in healthy donors. The germline V and J ends were trimmed by 2 bases and 6 bases, with 17 bases remaining between them. CDR1 MNHNS and CDR2 SASEGT come from the germline V gene. The CDR3 is 15 amino acids.

This clonotype was sampled from a woman in her fifties or sixties in good health and CMV-seropositive. This chain joins TRBV6-1 and TRBJ2-7, with TRBD2 as a possible D gene (6 bases). Sequences were obtained from PBMCs. The CDR3 nucleotides read TGTGCCAGCAGTGAATGGAGGAGGGAACGCCGCGAGCAGTACTTC. Encoded protein: CASSEWRRERREQYF.